This entry is about one TCR beta chain. Germline loops: CDR1 SNHLY, CDR2 FYNNEI. CDR3 size: 15 residues. V lost 3 bases to trimming and J lost 0 bases, with 10 bases between them. Original methodology: Nucleated cell counts were estimated from reference gene primer amplification. The method was immunoSEQ multiplex PCR; TCRdb's version includes in-frame clones alone and lacks a portion of them. That table supplies the V and J calls and clone size; D and trimming were determined from the DNA. This repertoire shows under 250,000 clones, 83% found once; its top ten account for approximately 8.6%. This sample stems from a study of blood T cell repertoires in COVID-19. Study-wide context: Material from acute and convalescent COVID-19 was sourced from the United States, Italy and Spain. The analysed material was cDNA or gDNA that came from T cells, B-cell-depleted T cells, or PBMCs.

The V gene is TRBV2, the J gene TRBJ2-3; TRBD1 might be the D (6 bases). Sequenced input: peripheral blood. The receptor's source is a man aged 40-49 years with active or convalescent COVID-19. CDR3 nucleotides: TGTGCCAGCAGTGAGCAGGGGCTGAGCACAGATACGCAGTATTTT. This gives the protein CASSEQGLSTDTQYF.